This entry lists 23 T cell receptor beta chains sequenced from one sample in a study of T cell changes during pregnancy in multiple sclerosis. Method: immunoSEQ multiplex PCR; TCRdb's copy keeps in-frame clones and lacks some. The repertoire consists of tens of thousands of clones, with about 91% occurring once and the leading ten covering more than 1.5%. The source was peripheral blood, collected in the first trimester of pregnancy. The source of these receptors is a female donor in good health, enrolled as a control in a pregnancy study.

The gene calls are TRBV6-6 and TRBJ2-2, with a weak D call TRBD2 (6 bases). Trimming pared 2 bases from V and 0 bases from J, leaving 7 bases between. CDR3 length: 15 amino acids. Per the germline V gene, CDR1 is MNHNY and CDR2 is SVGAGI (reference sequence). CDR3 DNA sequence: TGTGCCAGCAGTTACGGGGGGACGAACACCGGGGAGCTGTTTTTT. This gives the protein CASSYGGTNTGELFF.

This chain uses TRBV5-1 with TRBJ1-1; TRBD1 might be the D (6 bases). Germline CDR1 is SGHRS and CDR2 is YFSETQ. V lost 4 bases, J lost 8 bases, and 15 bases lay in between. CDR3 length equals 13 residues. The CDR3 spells CASSLEGGAEAFF. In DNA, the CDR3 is TGCGCCAGCAGCCTCGAAGGGGGTGCAGAAGCTTTCTTT.

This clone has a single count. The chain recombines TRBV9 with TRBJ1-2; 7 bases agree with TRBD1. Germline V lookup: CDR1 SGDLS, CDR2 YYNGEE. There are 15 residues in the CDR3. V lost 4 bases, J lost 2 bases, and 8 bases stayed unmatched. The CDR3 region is CASSPTGTENYGYTF. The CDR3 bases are TGTGCCAGCAGCCCAACCGGGACAGAGAACTATGGCTACACCTTC.

The CDR3 nucleotides are TGTGCCTGGAGGGGGCAAGGTGATCCGTATGGCTACACCTTC. This gives the protein CAWRGQGDPYGYTF. The V call is TRBV30, the J call TRBJ1-2, with a tentative D call TRBD1 (5 bases). CDR1 and CDR2 (germline): GTSNPN, SVGIG (reference sequence). V lost 3 bases and J lost 5, with 16 bases in between. This CDR3 comprises 14 residues.

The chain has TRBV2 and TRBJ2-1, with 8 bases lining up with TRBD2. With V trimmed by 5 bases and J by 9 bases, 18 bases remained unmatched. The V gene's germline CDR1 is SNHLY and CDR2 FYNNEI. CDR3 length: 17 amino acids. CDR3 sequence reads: CASSSKRERGPQGEQFF. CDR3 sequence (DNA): TGTGCCAGCAGTTCTAAGAGGGAGCGGGGGCCCCAAGGTGAGCAGTTCTTC. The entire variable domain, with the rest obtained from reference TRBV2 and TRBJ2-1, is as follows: EPEVTQTPSHQVTQMGQEVILRCVPISNHLYFYWYRQILGQKVEFLVSFYNNEISEKSEIFDDQFSVERPDGSNFTLKIRSTKLEDSAMYFCASSSKRERGPQGEQFFGPGTRLTVL.

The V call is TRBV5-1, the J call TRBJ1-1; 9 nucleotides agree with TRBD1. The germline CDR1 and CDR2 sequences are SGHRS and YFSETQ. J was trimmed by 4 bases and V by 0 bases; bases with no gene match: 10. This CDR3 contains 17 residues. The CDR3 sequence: CASSLEQGARQSTEAFF. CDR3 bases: TGCGCCAGCAGCTTGGAACAGGGGGCCCGGCAGAGCACTGAAGCTTTCTTT. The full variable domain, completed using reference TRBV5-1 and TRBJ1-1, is KAGVTQTPRYLIKTRGQQVTLSCSPISGHRSVSWYQQTPGQGLQFLFEYFSETQRNKGNFPGRFSGRQFSNSRSEMNVSTLELGDSALYLCASSLEQGARQSTEAFFGQGTRLTVV.

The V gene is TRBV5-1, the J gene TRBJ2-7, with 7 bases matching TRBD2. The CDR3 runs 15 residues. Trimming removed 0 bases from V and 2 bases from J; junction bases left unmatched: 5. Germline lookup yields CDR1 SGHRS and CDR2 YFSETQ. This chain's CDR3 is CASSLEAGVTYEQYF. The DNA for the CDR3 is TGCGCCAGCAGCTTGGAGGCGGGGGTGACCTACGAGCAGTACTTC.

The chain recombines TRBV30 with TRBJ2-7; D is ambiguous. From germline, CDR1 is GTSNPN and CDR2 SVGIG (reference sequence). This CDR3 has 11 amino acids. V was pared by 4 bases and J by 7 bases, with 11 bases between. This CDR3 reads CAWTTGGEQYF. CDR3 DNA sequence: TGTGCCTGGACCACGGGTGGAGAGCAGTACTTC.

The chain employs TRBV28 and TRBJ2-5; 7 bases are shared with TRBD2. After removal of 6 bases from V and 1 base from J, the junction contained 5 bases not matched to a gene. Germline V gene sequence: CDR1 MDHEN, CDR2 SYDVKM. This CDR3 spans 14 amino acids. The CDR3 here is CASSVSGVQETQYF. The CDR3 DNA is TGTGCCAGCAGCGTCAGCGGGGTCCAAGAGACCCAGTACTTC.

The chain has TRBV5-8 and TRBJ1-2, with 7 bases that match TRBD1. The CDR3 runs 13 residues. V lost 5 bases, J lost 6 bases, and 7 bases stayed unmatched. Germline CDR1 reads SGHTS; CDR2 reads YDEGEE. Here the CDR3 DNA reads TGTGCCAGCAGGTGGGACAGAAAGGATGGCTACACCTTC. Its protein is CASRWDRKDGYTF. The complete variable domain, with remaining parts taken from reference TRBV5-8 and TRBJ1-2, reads EAGVTQSPTHLIKTRGQQATLRCSPISGHTSVYWYQQALGLGLQFLLWYDEGEERNRGNFPPRFSGRQFPNYSSELNVNALELEDSALYLCASRWDRKDGYTFGSGTRLTVV.

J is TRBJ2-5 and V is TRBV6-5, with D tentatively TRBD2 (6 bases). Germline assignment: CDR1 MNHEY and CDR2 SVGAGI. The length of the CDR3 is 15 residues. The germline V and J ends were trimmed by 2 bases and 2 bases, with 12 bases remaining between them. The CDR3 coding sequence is TGTGCCAGCAGTTACGGTGCGGGAATACAAGAGACCCAGTACTTC. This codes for CASSYGAGIQETQYF.

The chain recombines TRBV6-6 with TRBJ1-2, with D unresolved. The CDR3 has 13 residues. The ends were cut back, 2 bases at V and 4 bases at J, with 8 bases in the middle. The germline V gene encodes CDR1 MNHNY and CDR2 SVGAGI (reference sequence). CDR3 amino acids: CASSYDGSYGYTF. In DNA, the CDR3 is TGTGCCAGCAGTTACGACGGGTCCTATGGCTACACCTTC.

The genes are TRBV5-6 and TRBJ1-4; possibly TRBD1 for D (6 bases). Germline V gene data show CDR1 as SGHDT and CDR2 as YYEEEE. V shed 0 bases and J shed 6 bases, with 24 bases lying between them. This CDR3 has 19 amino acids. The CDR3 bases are TGTGCCAGCAGCTTGGTTGGGACATCGGCAGGGGTTGAGTATGAAAAACTGTTTTTT. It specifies CASSLVGTSAGVEYEKLFF. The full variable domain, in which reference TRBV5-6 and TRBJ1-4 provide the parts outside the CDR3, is DAGVTQSPTHLIKTRGQQVTLRCSPKSGHDTVSWYQQALGQGPQFIFQYYEEEERQRGNFPDRFSGHQFPNYSSELNVNALLLGDSALYLCASSLVGTSAGVEYEKLFFGSGTQLSVL.

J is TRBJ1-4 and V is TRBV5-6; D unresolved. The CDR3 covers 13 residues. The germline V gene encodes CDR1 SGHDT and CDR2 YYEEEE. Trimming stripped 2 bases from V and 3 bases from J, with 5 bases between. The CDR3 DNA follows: TGTGCCAGCAGCTTTATCTCTAATGAAAAACTGTTTTTT. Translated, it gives CASSFISNEKLFF.

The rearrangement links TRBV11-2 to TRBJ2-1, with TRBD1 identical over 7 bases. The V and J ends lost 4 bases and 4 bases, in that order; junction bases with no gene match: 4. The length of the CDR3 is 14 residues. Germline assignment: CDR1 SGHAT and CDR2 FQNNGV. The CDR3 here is CASSSRDSYNEQFF. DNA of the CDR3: TGTGCCAGCAGCTCCCGGGACAGTTACAATGAGCAGTTCTTC.

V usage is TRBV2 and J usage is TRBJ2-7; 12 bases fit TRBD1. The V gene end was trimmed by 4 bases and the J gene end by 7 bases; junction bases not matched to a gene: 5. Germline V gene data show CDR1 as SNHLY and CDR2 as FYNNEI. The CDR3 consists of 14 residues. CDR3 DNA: TGTGCCAGCAGTGTGGGACAGGGGGCAGGTGAGCAGTACTTC. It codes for CASSVGQGAGEQYF.

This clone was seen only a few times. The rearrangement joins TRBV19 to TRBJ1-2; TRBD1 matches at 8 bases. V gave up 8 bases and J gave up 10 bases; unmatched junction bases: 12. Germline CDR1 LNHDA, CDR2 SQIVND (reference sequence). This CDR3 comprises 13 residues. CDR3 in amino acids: CASRGTGLLDYTF. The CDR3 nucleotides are TGTGCCAGTCGGGGGACAGGTCTATTAGACTACACCTTC. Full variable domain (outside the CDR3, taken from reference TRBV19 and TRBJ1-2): DGGITQSPKYLFRKEGQNVTLSCEQNLNHDAMYWYRQDPGQGLRLIYYSQIVNDFQKGDIAEGYSVSREKKESFPLTVTSAQKNPTAFYLCASRGTGLLDYTFGSGTRLTVV.

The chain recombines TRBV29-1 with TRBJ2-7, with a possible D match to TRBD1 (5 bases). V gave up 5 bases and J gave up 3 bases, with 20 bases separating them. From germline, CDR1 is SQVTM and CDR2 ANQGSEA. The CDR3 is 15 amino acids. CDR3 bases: TGCAGCGTTTTGGGCGACAGCCGGAAAAACTACGAGCAGTACTTC. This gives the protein CSVLGDSRKNYEQYF.

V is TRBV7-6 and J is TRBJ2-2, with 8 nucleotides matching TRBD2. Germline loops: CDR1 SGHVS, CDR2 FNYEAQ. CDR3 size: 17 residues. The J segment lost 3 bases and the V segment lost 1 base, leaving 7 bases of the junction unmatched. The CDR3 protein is CASSLGLRGDYTGELFF. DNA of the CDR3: TGTGCCAGCAGCTTAGGTTTGCGGGGGGACTACACCGGGGAGCTGTTTTTT.

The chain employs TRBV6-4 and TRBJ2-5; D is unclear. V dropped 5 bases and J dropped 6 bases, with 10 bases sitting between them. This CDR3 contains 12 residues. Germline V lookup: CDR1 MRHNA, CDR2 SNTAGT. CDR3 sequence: CASSPDMKTQYF. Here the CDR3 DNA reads TGTGCCAGCAGTCCCGACATGAAGACCCAGTACTTC.

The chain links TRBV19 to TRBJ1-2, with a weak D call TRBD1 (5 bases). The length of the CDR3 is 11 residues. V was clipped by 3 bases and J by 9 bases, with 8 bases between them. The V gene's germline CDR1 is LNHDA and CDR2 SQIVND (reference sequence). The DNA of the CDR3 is TGTGCCAGTAGTATGGGGCCGAGCTACACCTTC. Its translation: CASSMGPSYTF.

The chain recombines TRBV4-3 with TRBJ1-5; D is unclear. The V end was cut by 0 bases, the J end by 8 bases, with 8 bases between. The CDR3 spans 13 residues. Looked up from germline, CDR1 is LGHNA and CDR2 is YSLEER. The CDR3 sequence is CASSQDVEEPQHF. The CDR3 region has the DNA TGCGCCAGCAGCCAAGATGTGGAGGAGCCCCAGCATTTT.

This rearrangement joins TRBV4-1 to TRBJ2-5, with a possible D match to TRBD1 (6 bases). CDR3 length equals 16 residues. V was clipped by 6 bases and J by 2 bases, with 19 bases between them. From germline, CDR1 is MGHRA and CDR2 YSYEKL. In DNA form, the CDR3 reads TGCGCCAGCAGTCCCCTCGGACAGTCACCTCAAGAGACCCAGTACTTC. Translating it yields CASSPLGQSPQETQYF.